These 32 T cell receptor beta chains were sequenced from one sample in a study of T cell responses to AZD1222 COVID-19 vaccine. TCRdb's copy holds only in-frame clones and misses some; the assay was immunoSEQ multiplex PCR. The sample contains about 110,000 clones, 86% of which appear only once. The sequencing used peripheral blood, collected on day 0 of AZD1222 vaccination. Receptor source: an adult in good health.

V gene TRBV4-3 combines with J gene TRBJ2-6, with D hard to call. This CDR3 is 14 amino acids long. V lost 2 bases and J 0 bases, leaving 2 bases between the germline ends. The germline gives CDR1 LGHNA, CDR2 YSLEER. CDR3 loop: CASSQNSGANVLTF. Here the CDR3 DNA reads TGCGCCAGCAGCCAAAACTCTGGGGCCAACGTCCTGACTTTC.

The chain joins TRBV9 to TRBJ2-1; D unclear. The germline gives CDR1 SGDLS, CDR2 YYNGEE. V lost 3 bases and J lost 12, with 16 bases in between. This CDR3 has 13 amino acids. The CDR3 DNA follows: TGTGCCAGCAGCGCCGACACAGAGTGGCGGCAGTTCTTC. It encodes CASSADTEWRQFF.

The J gene is TRBJ1-5, the V gene TRBV7-2; the match to TRBD1 covers 8 bases. V shed 5 bases and J 3 bases; nucleotides not matched to a gene: 12. The CDR3 is 17 amino acids. Germline V gives CDR1 SGHTA, CDR2 FQGNSA. CDR3 in DNA: TGTGCCAGCAGCCCTAGTGTCGGGACAGGATTCAATCAGCCCCAGCATTTT. Amino acid sequence: CASSPSVGTGFNQPQHF.

As DNA, the CDR3 is TGTGCCAGCAGTTTGGCGGGGGCAACCTTCTCTGGAAACACCATATATTTT. Translation: CASSLAGATFSGNTIYF. This sequence joins TRBV28 and TRBJ1-3; weak D call: TRBD1 (6 bases). The V gene's germline CDR1 is MDHEN and CDR2 SYDVKM. Trimming removed 3 bases from V and 0 bases from J, with 15 bases in between. This CDR3 region has 17 residues.

V and J are TRBV9 and TRBJ2-1; weak D call: TRBD1 (6 bases). Trimming stripped 3 bases from V and 0 bases from J, with 28 bases between. CDR3 size: 21 residues. The germline CDR1 and CDR2 sequences are SGDLS and YYNGEE. CDR3 amino acids: CASSGEGDQAGVISSYNEQFF. CDR3 in DNA: TGTGCCAGCAGCGGAGAGGGGGATCAGGCAGGTGTTATCAGCTCCTACAATGAGCAGTTCTTC.

This clone was seen once. This sequence joins TRBV11-3 and TRBJ2-7; D may be TRBD1 (5 bases). The CDR3 spans 13 residues. The V gene's germline CDR1 is SGHNT and CDR2 YENEEA. Deletions cut 2 bases from V and 7 bases from J, with 12 bases between. The CDR3 region is CASSLWGLGEQYF. DNA for the CDR3: TGTGCCAGCAGCTTATGGGGCCTGGGTGAGCAGTACTTC.

V usage is TRBV5-1 and J usage is TRBJ2-3; the D gene is possibly TRBD1 (7 bases). The germline V gene encodes CDR1 SGHRS and CDR2 YFSETQ. There are 18 residues in the CDR3. Trimming took 4 bases from V and 0 from J, leaving 21 bases between them. The CDR3 bases are TGCGCCAGCAGCCCTCAAGGGGCGGGGACAGTTAGCACAGATACGCAGTATTTT. Protein: CASSPQGAGTVSTDTQYF.

The chain links TRBV10-1 to TRBJ1-1; 9 bases are a match to TRBD1. The V gene end was trimmed by 6 bases and the J gene end by 11 bases; junction bases not matched to a gene: 10. Germline CDR1 reads WNHNN; CDR2 reads SYGVQD (reference sequence). The CDR3 is 13 amino acids. The CDR3 here is CASSPGQGISAFF. CDR3 nucleotides: TGCGCCAGCAGCCCCGGACAGGGGATTTCGGCTTTCTTT.

This chain uses TRBV13 with TRBJ1-2; maybe TRBD1 (5 bases). Looked up from germline, CDR1 is PRHDT and CDR2 is FYEKMQ (reference sequence). CDR3 size: 14 residues. Trimming took off 0 bases at V and 4 bases at J, with 9 bases between the two ends. CDR3 coding DNA: TGTGCCAGCAGCTTAGGACGGGGCACCTATGGCTACACCTTC. Residues: CASSLGRGTYGYTF.

This clone was seen only once. V usage is TRBV7-9 and J usage is TRBJ1-2, with 7 bases matching TRBD1. V shed 6 bases, J shed 4 bases, and the junction held 11 bases outside the gene matches. The CDR3 is 15 amino acids. Germline CDR1 SEHNR, CDR2 FQNEAQ (reference sequence). This chain's CDR3 is CASSFDRESVYGYTF. CDR3 DNA: TGTGCCAGCAGTTTTGACAGGGAAAGCGTCTATGGCTACACCTTC.

In DNA, the CDR3 is TGTGCCAGCAGCCAACCGGGACTTCAGAATGAAAAACTGTTTTTT. Its protein product is CASSQPGLQNEKLFF. This chain links TRBV14 with TRBJ1-4; the D gene is possibly TRBD1 (5 bases). Trimming shortened V by 2 bases and J by 5 bases, and 12 bases separated the two germline ends. From germline, CDR1 is SGHDN and CDR2 FVKESK. The CDR3 extends over 15 amino acids.

This clone has only a few counts. V and J are TRBV5-1 and TRBJ1-2; the D gene is possibly TRBD1 (5 bases). The CDR3 is 13 residues long. Germline V gives CDR1 SGHRS, CDR2 YFSETQ. The V and J ends lost 3 bases and 2 bases respectively, with 8 bases between them. The CDR3 loop reads CASSSRDNYGYTF. CDR3 bases: TGCGCCAGCAGCTCCCGGGACAACTATGGCTACACCTTC.

The chain combines TRBV11-3 with TRBJ2-5, with D possibly TRBD2 on 5 matching bases. V was cut by 6 bases and J by 5 bases, with 19 bases left in between. Germline values: CDR1 SGHNT, CDR2 YENEEA. The CDR3 contains 15 residues. The DNA for the CDR3 is TGTGCCAGCAGTCCCGAGTCCGGGGTTCGGGAGACCCAGTACTTC. Amino acid sequence: CASSPESGVRETQYF.

The V gene is TRBV5-1, the J gene TRBJ2-2; 10 bases line up with TRBD1. Germline CDR1 and CDR2: SGHRS and YFSETQ. This CDR3 spans 16 amino acids. The J segment lost 7 bases and the V segment lost 0 bases, leaving 6 bases of the junction unmatched. The CDR3 sequence: CASSLAGQGTGGELFF. In DNA, the CDR3 is TGCGCCAGCAGCTTGGCGGGACAGGGGACCGGCGGGGAGCTGTTTTTT.

This clone has just a few counts. V and J are TRBV5-5 and TRBJ1-4; no reliable D call. The V end lost 4 bases, the J end lost 0 bases, and 10 bases lay between the germline ends. The CDR3 spans 15 residues. The germline V gene encodes CDR1 SGHKS and CDR2 YYEKEE (reference sequence). The CDR3 region has the DNA TGTGCCAGCAGCGCGGACGGAACAACTAATGAAAAACTGTTTTTT. Its protein is CASSADGTTNEKLFF.

The rearrangement links TRBV28 to TRBJ2-1; TRBD2 aligns across 11 bases. The CDR3 is 15 residues long. V trimming: 5 bases; J trimming: 8 bases; junction bases outside the gene matches: 8. Germline CDR1 MDHEN, CDR2 SYDVKM. CDR3: CASSTTSGGPHEQFF. CDR3 sequence (DNA): TGTGCCAGCAGTACCACTAGCGGGGGCCCCCATGAGCAGTTCTTC.

The CDR3, as DNA: TGCGCCAGCAGCTTGGGACAGGGAAGCTATGGCTACACCTTC. Protein sequence: CASSLGQGSYGYTF. The V call is TRBV5-1, the J call TRBJ1-2, with 7 bases that match TRBD1. Germline V gives CDR1 SGHRS, CDR2 YFSETQ. Trimming at V came to 0 bases and at J to 4 bases, leaving 3 bases not matched to a gene. The CDR3 is 14 residues long.

The chain employs TRBV19 and TRBJ1-6; a weak D match, TRBD1 (6 bases). Germline V gene sequence: CDR1 LNHDA, CDR2 SQIVND (reference sequence). V was trimmed by 8 bases and J by 7 bases, leaving 15 bases between them. This CDR3 spans 14 amino acids. The CDR3 here is CASGRRTDNSPLHF. CDR3 coding DNA: TGTGCCAGTGGGCGAAGGACAGACAATTCACCCCTCCACTTT.

J is TRBJ1-5 and V is TRBV2; D not resolved. Looked up from germline, CDR1 is SNHLY and CDR2 is FYNNEI. V was pared by 1 base and J by 1 base, with 5 bases between. The CDR3 spans 14 residues. The CDR3 region is CASSEDESNQPQHF. The CDR3 nucleotides are TGTGCCAGCAGTGAAGACGAGAGCAATCAGCCCCAGCATTTT.

This sequence joins TRBV30 and TRBJ2-6; D is possibly TRBD2 (7 bases). The CDR3 consists of 22 residues. Germline CDR1 and CDR2: GTSNPN and SVGIG (reference sequence). V was shortened by 2 bases and J by 1 base, with 30 bases between the two germline ends. The CDR3 region has the DNA TGTGCCTGGAGTCCTATCGCGGGGGCCCCTACTGCTTGGGGATCTGGGGCCAACGTCCTGACTTTC. Translating gives CAWSPIAGAPTAWGSGANVLTF.

The chain employs TRBV19 and TRBJ1-4, with D unclear. V shed 1 base and J shed 7 bases, with 13 bases lying between them. The length of the CDR3 is 15 residues. Germline CDR1 reads LNHDA; CDR2 reads SQIVND (reference sequence). CDR3 in amino acids: CASSIVEYRGEKLFF. CDR3 coding DNA: TGTGCCAGTAGTATAGTGGAGTACCGGGGTGAAAAACTGTTTTTT.

This sequence joins TRBV19 and TRBJ1-2; the D is unclear. The CDR3 loop spans 14 amino acids. Trimming left V 1 base short and J 8 bases short, with 14 bases between. The germline V gene encodes CDR1 LNHDA and CDR2 SQIVND (reference sequence). Written as DNA, the CDR3 is TGTGCCAGTAGTATAGGGGCTTCTGGTTCGGGCTACACCTTC. Protein: CASSIGASGSGYTF.

This chain joins TRBV4-3 and TRBJ2-7; either TRBD1 or TRBD2 may fit D (6 bases each). The length of the CDR3 is 13 residues. CDR1 LGHNA and CDR2 YSLEER come from the germline V gene. V was cut by 0 bases and J by 11 bases, with 14 bases left in between. The CDR3 loop reads CASSQEQGREEYF. For the CDR3, the DNA is TGCGCCAGCAGCCAAGAACAGGGAAGGGAGGAGTACTTC.

V is TRBV9 and J is TRBJ1-3, with D possibly being TRBD1 (6 bases). CDR1 and CDR2 from the germline V gene are SGDLS and YYNGEE. Trimming left V 7 bases short and J 0 bases short, with 14 bases between. The CDR3 is 15 amino acids. CDR3 bases: TGTGCCAGCTCCTGGGGGCAAAGCTCTGGAAACACCATATATTTT. It translates to CASSWGQSSGNTIYF.

This clone was seen a few times. The chain combines TRBV6-1 with TRBJ1-5; maybe TRBD1 (5 bases). Looked up from germline, CDR1 is MNHNS and CDR2 is SASEGT. CDR3 length: 14 amino acids. Trimming shortened V by 0 bases and J by 10 bases, and 13 bases separated the two germline ends. This CDR3 is CASSEAGGGYPQHF. The CDR3 coding sequence is TGTGCCAGCAGTGAAGCGGGGGGTGGGTATCCCCAGCATTTT.

This clone turned up a few times. V is TRBV5-6 and J is TRBJ1-2; D uncertain. V was clipped by 0 bases and J by 8 bases, with 8 bases between them. CDR3 length equals 12 residues. Germline V CDR1 and CDR2: SGHDT, YYEEEE. The CDR3 nucleotides read TGTGCCAGCAGCTTGGGTGGGGTCGGCTACACCTTC. Translating it yields CASSLGGVGYTF.

This chain joins TRBV3-1 (or the pseudogene TRBV3-2) and TRBJ2-3; 12 positions agree with TRBD2. Germline values: CDR1 LGHDT, CDR2 YNNKEL (reference sequence). CDR3 length: 18 residues. The J segment lost 11 bases and the V segment lost 4 bases, leaving 19 bases of the junction unmatched. CDR3 DNA: TGTGCCAGCAGCCCGGCGCTAGCGGGGGGGGTCCTGACTAACCTGCAGTATTTT. It specifies CASSPALAGGVLTNLQYF.

The chain recombines TRBV12-3 or TRBV12-4 with TRBJ2-2; TRBD2 is a possible D gene (6 bases). The CDR3 has 13 amino acids. Trimming left V 6 bases short and J 7 bases short, with 12 bases between. CDR3 DNA: TGTGCCAGCAGAACCCGGGGGTACGGGGAGCTGTTTTTT. Encoded protein: CASRTRGYGELFF.

The CDR3 region has the DNA TGTGCCAGCAGCGCTAACCTCCAGGGGGGGAAGCTGTTTTTT. This translates into CASSANLQGGKLFF. The gene calls are TRBV11-2 and TRBJ2-2; D possibly uses TRBD1 or TRBD2 (7 bases each). Trimming cost V 5 bases and J 12 bases, with 19 bases left between them. Germline V gene sequence: CDR1 SGHAT, CDR2 FQNNGV. CDR3 length equals 14 residues.

This chain uses TRBV18 with TRBJ2-7, with 9 bases fitting TRBD1. V was pared by 6 bases and J by 6 bases, with 3 bases of the junction left unmatched. The CDR3 has 12 amino acids. CDR1 is KGHSH, CDR2 LQKENI, per germline. CDR3 amino acids: CASSGTGIEQYF. The CDR3 region has the DNA TGTGCCAGCTCCGGGACAGGGATCGAGCAGTACTTC.

The rearrangement joins TRBV10-3 to TRBJ1-4, with a possible D match to TRBD1 (6 bases). The CDR3 is 15 residues long. The germline CDR1 and CDR2 sequences are ENHRY and SYGVKD. Trimming took off 4 bases at V and 8 bases at J, with 17 bases between the two ends. CDR3 DNA sequence: TGTGCCATCAGTGGGGCAGGGGCGCCTGAGGAAAAACTGTTTTTT. This sequence encodes CAISGAGAPEEKLFF.

This chain joins TRBV20-1 and TRBJ1-5; TRBD1 is a possible D gene (5 bases). This CDR3 spans 15 amino acids. V dropped 3 bases and J dropped 1 base, with 13 bases sitting between them. Looked up from germline, CDR1 is DFQATT and CDR2 is SNEGSKA (reference sequence). CDR3 protein: CSASAPGGSNQPQHF. The CDR3 DNA reads TGCAGTGCTAGTGCCCCGGGGGGGAGCAATCAGCCCCAGCATTTT.